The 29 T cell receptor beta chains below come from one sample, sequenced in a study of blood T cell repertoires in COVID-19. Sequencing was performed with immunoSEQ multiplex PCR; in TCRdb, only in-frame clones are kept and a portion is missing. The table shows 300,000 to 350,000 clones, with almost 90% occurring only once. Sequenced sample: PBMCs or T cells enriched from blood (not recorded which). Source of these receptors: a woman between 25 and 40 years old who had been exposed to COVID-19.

The CDR3 loop reads CASSEGGPAKNIQYF. The CDR3 DNA sequence: TGTGCCAGCAGCGAGGGAGGGCCGGCCAAAAACATTCAGTACTTC. The genes are TRBV5-6 and TRBJ2-4, with 7 bases identical to TRBD2. The CDR3 is 15 residues long. CDR1 is SGHDT and CDR2 is YYEEEE in the germline V gene. After removal of 4 bases from V and 1 base from J, the junction contained 5 bases not matched to a gene.

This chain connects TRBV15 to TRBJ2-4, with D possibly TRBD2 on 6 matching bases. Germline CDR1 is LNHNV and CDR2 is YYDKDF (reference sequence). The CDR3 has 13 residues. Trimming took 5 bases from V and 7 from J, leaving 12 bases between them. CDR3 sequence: CATSPGVKNIQYF. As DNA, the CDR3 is TGTGCCACCAGCCCGGGAGTAAAGAACATTCAGTACTTC.

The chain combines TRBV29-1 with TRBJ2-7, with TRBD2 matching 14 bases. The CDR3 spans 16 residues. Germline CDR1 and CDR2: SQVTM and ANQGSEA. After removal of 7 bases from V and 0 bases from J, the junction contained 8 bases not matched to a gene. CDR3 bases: TGCAGCGCAGGACTAGCGGGAGGTAATAGCTCCTACGAGCAGTACTTC. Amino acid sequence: CSAGLAGGNSSYEQYF.

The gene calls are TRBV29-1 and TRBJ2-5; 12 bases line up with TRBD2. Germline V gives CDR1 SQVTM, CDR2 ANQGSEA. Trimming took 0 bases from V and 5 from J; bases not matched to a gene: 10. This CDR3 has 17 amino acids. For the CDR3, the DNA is TGCAGCGTTGAAGATCAAGCTAGCGGGAGGGCCGATGAGACCCAGTACTTC. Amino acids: CSVEDQASGRADETQYF.

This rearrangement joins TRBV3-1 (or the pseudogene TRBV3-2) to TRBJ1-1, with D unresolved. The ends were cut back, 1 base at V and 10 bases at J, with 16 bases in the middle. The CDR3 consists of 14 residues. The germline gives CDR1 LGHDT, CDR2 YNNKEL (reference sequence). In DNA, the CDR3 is TGTGCCAGCAGCCAAGTCCCGAAGGGAGGTCGAGCTTTCTTT. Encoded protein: CASSQVPKGGRAFF.

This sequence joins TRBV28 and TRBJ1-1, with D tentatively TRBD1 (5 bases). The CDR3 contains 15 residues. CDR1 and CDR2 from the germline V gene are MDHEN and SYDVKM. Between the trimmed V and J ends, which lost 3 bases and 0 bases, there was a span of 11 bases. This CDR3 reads CASSFPGNMNTEAFF. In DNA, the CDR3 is TGTGCCAGCAGTTTCCCAGGGAACATGAACACTGAAGCTTTCTTT.

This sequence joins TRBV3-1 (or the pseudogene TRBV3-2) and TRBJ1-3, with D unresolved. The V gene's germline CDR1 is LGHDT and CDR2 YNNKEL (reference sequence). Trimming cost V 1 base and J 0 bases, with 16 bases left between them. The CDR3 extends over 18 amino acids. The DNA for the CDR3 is TGTGCCAGCAGCCAAGCCCCGGTGGGCCCGATCTCTGGAAACACCATATATTTT. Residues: CASSQAPVGPISGNTIYF.

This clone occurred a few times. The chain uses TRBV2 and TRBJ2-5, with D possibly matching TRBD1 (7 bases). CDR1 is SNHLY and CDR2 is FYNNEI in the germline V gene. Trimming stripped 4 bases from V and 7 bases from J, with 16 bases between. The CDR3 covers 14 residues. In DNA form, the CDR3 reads TGTGCCAGCAGTGGCCCGGGGCAGGGGGGGACCCAGTACTTC. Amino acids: CASSGPGQGGTQYF.

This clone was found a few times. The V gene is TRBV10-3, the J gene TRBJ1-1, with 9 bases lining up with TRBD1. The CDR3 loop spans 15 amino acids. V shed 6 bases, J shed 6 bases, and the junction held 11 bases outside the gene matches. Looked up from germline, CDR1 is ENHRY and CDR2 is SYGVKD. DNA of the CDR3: TGTGCCATCAGGGCGGGACAGGGAGGGAAGGCTGAAGCTTTCTTT. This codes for CAIRAGQGGKAEAFF.

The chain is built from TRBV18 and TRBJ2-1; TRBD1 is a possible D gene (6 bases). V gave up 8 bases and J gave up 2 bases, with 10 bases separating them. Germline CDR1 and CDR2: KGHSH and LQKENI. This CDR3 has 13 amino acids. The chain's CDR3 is CASGGNPYNEQFF. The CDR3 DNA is TGTGCCAGCGGGGGCAACCCCTACAATGAGCAGTTCTTC.

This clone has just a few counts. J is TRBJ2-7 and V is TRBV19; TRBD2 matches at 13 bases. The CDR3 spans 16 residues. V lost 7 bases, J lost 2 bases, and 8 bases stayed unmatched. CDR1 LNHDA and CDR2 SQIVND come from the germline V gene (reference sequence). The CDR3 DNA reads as TGTGCCAGTACCCAGGGGACTAGCGGGATCCCCTACGAGCAGTACTTC. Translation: CASTQGTSGIPYEQYF.

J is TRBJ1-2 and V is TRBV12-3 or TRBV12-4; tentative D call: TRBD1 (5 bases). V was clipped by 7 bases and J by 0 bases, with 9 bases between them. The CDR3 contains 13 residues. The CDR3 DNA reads TGTGCCAGCACCTCCAGGGCTAACTATGGCTACACCTTC. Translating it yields CASTSRANYGYTF.

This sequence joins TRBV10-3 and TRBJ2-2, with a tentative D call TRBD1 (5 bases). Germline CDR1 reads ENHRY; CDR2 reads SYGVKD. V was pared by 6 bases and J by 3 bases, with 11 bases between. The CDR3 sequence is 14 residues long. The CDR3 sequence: CAIREDTDTGELFF. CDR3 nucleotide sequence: TGTGCCATCAGAGAGGACACTGACACCGGGGAGCTGTTTTTT.

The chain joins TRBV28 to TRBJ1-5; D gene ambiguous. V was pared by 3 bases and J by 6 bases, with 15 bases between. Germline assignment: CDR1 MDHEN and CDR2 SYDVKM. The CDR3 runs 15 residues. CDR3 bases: TGTGCCAGCAGTTTTCTCCGGGAGTCTGGTCAGCCCCAGCATTTT. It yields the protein CASSFLRESGQPQHF.

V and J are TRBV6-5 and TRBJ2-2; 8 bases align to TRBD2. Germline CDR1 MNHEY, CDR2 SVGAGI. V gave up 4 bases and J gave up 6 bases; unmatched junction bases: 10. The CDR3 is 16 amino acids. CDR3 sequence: CASSSKSGSQSGELFF. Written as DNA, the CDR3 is TGTGCCAGCAGTTCCAAGAGCGGGAGTCAGTCCGGGGAGCTGTTTTTT.

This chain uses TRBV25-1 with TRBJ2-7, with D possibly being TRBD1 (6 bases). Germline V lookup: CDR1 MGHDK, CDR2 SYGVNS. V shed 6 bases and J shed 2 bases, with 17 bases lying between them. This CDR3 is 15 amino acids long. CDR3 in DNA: TGTGCCAGCAGGGCCACAGGGACGCCCCCCTACGAGCAGTACTTC. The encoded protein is CASRATGTPPYEQYF.

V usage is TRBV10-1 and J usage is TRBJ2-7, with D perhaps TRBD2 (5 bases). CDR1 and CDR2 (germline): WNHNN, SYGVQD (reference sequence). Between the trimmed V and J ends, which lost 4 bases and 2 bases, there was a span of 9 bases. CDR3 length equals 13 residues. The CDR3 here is CASSGGNPYEQYF. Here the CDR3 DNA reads TGCGCCAGCAGTGGAGGGAACCCCTACGAGCAGTACTTC.

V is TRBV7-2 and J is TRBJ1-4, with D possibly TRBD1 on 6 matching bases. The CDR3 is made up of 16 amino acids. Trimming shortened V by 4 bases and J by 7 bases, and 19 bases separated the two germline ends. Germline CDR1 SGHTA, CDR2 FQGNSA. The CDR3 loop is CASSSNPGAGSEKLFF. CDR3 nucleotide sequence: TGTGCCAGCAGCTCCAACCCAGGGGCGGGTAGTGAAAAACTGTTTTTT.

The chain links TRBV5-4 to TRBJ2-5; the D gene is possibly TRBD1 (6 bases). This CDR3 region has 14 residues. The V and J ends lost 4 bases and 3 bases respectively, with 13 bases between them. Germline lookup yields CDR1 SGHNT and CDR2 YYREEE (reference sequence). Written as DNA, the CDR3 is TGTGCCAGCAGCCACGGGACAAAGGAAGAGACCCAGTACTTC. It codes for CASSHGTKEETQYF.

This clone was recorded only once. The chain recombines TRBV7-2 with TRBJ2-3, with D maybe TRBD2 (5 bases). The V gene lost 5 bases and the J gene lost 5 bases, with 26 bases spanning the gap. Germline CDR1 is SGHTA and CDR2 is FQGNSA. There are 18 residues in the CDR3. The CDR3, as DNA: TGTGCCAGCAGCGCACCCCGGGGTGGTTCACCGCCTGTAGATACGCAGTATTTT. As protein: CASSAPRGGSPPVDTQYF.

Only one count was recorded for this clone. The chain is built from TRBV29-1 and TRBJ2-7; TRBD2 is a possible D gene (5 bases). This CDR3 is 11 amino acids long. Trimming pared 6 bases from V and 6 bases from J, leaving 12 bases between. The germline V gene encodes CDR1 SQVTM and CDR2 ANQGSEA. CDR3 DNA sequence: TGCAGCGTCGCTACTAGTCTCGAGCAGTACTTC. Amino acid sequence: CSVATSLEQYF.

In DNA, the CDR3 is TGTGCCAGCAGCTTAGCGGACAGGGGGCAAGATACGCAGTATTTT. Its translation: CASSLADRGQDTQYF. J is TRBJ2-3 and V is TRBV11-1, with TRBD1 identical over 11 bases. The CDR3 length is 15 residues. The germline V gene encodes CDR1 SGHAT and CDR2 FQDESV (reference sequence). The V gene end was trimmed by 0 bases and the J gene end by 5 bases; junction bases not matched to a gene: 1.

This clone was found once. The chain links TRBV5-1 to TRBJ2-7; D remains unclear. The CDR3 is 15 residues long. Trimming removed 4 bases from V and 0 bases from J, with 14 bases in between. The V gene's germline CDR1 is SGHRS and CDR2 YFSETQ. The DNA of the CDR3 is TGCGCCAGCAGCCCCCGAGGCCCCAGCTCCTACGAGCAGTACTTC. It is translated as CASSPRGPSSYEQYF.

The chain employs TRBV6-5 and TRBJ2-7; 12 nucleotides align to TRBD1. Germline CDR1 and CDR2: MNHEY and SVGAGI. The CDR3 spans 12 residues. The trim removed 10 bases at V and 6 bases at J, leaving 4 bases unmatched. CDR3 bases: TGTGCCACGGGGACAGGGGGCCCCGAGCAGTACTTC. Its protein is CATGTGGPEQYF.

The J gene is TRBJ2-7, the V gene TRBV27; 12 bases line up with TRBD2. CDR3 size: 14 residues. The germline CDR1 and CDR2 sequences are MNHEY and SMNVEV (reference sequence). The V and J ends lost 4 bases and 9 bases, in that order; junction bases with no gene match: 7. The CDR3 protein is CASSSSLAGGVQYF. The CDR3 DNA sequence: TGTGCCAGCAGTTCCTCCCTAGCGGGGGGGGTGCAGTACTTC.

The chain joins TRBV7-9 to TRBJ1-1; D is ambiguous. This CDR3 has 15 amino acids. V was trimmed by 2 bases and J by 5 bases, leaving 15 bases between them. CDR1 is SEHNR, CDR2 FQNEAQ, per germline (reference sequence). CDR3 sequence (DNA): TGTGCCAGCAGCTTAAGACTGGAGGGTGGTACTGAAGCTTTCTTT. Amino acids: CASSLRLEGGTEAFF.

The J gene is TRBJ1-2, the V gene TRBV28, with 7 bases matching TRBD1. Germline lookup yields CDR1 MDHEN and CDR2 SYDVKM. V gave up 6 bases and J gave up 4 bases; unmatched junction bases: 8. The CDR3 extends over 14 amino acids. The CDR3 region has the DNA TGTGCCAGCAGACCCCCGTCAGGGGGCTATGGCTACACCTTC. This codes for CASRPPSGGYGYTF.

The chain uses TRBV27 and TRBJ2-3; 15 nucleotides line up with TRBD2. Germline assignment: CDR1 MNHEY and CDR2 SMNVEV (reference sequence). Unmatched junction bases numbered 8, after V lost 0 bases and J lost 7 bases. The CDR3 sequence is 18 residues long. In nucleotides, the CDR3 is TGTGCCAGCAGTTTATCCGAACCTGGGACTAGCGGGAGGTATACGCAGTATTTT. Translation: CASSLSEPGTSGRYTQYF.

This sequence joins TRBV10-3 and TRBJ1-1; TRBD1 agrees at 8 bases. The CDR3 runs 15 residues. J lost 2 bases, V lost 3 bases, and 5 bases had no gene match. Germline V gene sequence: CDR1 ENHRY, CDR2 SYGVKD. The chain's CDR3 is CAISDLGQGNTEAFF. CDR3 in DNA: TGTGCCATCAGTGACCTCGGACAGGGAAACACTGAAGCTTTCTTT.